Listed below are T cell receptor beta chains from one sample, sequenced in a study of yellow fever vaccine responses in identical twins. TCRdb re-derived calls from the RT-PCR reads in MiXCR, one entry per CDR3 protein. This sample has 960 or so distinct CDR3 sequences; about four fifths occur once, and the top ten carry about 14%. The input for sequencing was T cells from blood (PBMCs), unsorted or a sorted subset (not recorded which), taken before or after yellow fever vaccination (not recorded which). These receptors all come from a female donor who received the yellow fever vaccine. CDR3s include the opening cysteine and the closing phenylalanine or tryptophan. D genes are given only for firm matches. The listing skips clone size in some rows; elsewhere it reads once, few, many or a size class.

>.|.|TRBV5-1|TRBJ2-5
CASTMGGPQETQYF
TGCGCCAGCACCATGGGGGGTCCCCAAGAGACCCAGTACTTC
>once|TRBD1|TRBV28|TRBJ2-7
CASNRQGAIEQYF
TGTGCCAGCAACCGGCAGGGGGCGATCGAGCAGTACTTC
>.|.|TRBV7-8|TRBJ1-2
CASSLPAQADYGYTF
TGTGCCAGCAGCCTACCCGCCCAGGCGGACTATGGCTACACCTTC
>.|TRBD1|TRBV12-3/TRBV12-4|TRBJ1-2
CASSRTGSNYGYTF
TGTGCCAGCAGCCGGACAGGGTCCAACTATGGCTACACCTTC
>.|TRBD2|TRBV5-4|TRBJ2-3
CASSYKAGDVDTQYF
TGTGCCAGCAGCTATAAAGCGGGGGACGTGGATACGCAGTATTTT
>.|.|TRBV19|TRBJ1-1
CASSIPAGSEAFF
TGTGCCAGTAGTATCCCGGCGGGGAGTGAAGCTTTCTTT
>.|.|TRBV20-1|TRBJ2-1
CSARAGSGGSEQFF
TGCAGTGCTAGAGCGGGGTCTGGAGGTAGTGAGCAGTTCTTC
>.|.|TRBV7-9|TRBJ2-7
CASASWGSGYEQYF
TGTGCCAGCGCGTCGTGGGGTAGCGGTTACGAGCAGTACTTC
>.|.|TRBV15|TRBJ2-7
CATSVDGYYEQYF
TGTGCCACCAGTGTGGACGGTTACTACGAGCAGTACTTC
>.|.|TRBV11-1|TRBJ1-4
CASSPLDSVGEKLFF
TGTGCCAGCAGCCCCCTGGACAGCGTGGGCGAAAAACTGTTTTTT
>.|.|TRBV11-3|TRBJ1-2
CASSFIPRGFNYGYTF
TGTGCCAGCAGCTTCATTCCCCGTGGTTTTAACTATGGCTACACCTTC
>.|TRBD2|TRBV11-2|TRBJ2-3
CASSLYLAGTTQYF
TGTGCCAGCAGCTTATATCTAGCGGGAACTACGCAGTATTTT
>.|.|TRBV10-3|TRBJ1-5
CAISEHRGENQPQHF
TGTGCCATCAGTGAGCACCGGGGCGAGAATCAGCCCCAGCATTTT
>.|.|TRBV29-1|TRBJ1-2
CSVDHGIYYGYTF
TGCAGCGTAGACCACGGGATATACTATGGCTACACCTTC
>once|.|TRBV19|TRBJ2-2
CASVRSPSTGELFF
TGTGCCAGTGTGCGTTCTCCATCCACCGGGGAGCTGTTTTTT
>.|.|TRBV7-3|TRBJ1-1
CASSSTGYAEAFF
TGTGCCAGCAGCTCGACAGGATACGCTGAAGCTTTCTTT
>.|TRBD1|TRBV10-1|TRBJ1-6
CASQGSSYNSPLHF
TGCGCCTCACAGGGGAGCTCCTATAATTCACCCCTCCACTTT
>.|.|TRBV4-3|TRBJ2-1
CASSQETSYNEQFF
TGCGCCAGCAGCCAAGAAACTAGTTACAATGAGCAGTTCTTC
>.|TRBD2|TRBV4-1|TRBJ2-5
CASSQEASGKETQYF
TGCGCCAGCAGCCAAGAGGCTAGCGGGAAAGAGACCCAGTACTTC
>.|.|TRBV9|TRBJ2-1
CASSVALGEQFF
TGTGCCAGCAGCGTAGCGCTTGGGGAGCAGTTCTTC
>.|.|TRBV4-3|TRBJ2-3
CASSQEYLDSGTDTQYF
TGCGCCAGCAGCCAAGAGTATCTGGACAGTGGCACAGATACGCAGTATTTT
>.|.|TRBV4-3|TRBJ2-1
CASSQERRAYNEQFF
TGCGCCAGCAGCCAAGAAAGGCGTGCGTACAATGAGCAGTTCTTC
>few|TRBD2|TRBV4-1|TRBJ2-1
CASSQLGTSGINEQFF
TGCGCCAGCAGCCAATTAGGGACTAGCGGGATTAATGAGCAGTTCTTC
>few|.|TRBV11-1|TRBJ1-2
CASSLTTDYGYTF
TGTGCCAGCAGCTTAACTACAGACTATGGCTACACCTTC
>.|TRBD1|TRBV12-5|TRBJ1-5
CASGFPPGGKMGNQPQHF
TGTGCTAGTGGTTTCCCCCCAGGGGGCAAGATGGGCAATCAGCCCCAGCATTTT